The 3 T cell receptor beta chains given below trace back to one sample, sequenced in a study of blood T cell repertoires in COVID-19 (dated by TCRdb to 2018 to 2020). To prepare the library, the immunoSEQ multiplex PCR assay was applied. Drawn from immuneACCESS, this table holds only the in-frame rearrangements with V and J called that TCRdb kept. Clones are partly lost; checked studies trace under half to an unresolved V gene and leave the rest unexplained. Recorded for this sample are tens of thousands of clones; approximately 83% of them occurred a single time. Together, the top ten hold about a tenth of the sample. Sequenced material: peripheral blood. These receptors were taken from a man aged 50 to 60 with COVID-19, enrolled during active disease.

V gene TRBV11-3 combines with J gene TRBJ2-7; D is perhaps TRBD1 (7 bases). V was cut by 1 base and J by 1 base, with 26 bases left in between. Germline V lookup: CDR1 SGHNT, CDR2 YENEEA. The CDR3 totals 20 residues. The CDR3 here is CASSLVWDRLVLQESYEQYF. In nucleotides, the CDR3 is TGTGCCAGCAGCTTAGTTTGGGACAGACTAGTACTCCAAGAATCCTACGAGCAGTACTTC.

V and J are TRBV5-6 and TRBJ1-2, with 9 bases that match TRBD1. CDR1 is SGHDT, CDR2 YYEEEE, per germline. Trimming took 5 bases from V and 7 from J; bases not matched to a gene: 21. The length of the CDR3 is 18 residues. CDR3 coding DNA: TGTGCCAGCAGTCCGCCCCCCGGGACAGGGCCTTCAAGGTCTGGCTACACCTTC. It is translated as CASSPPPGTGPSRSGYTF. The full variable domain, its missing parts supplied by reference TRBV5-6 and TRBJ1-2, is DAGVTQSPTHLIKTRGQQVTLRCSPKSGHDTVSWYQQALGQGPQFIFQYYEEEERQRGNFPDRFSGHQFPNYSSELNVNALLLGDSALYLCASSPPPGTGPSRSGYTFGSGTRLTVV.

The chain is built from TRBV6-2 or TRBV6-3 and TRBJ1-1, with a possible D match to TRBD1 (6 bases). Germline V gene lookup returns CDR1 MNHEY and CDR2 SVGEGT. This CDR3 has 13 amino acids. V gave up 6 bases and J gave up 6 bases, with 14 bases separating them. CDR3 in amino acids: CASSRGGNAEAFF. CDR3 sequence (DNA): TGTGCCAGCAGCAGGGGAGGAAACGCTGAAGCTTTCTTT.